One sample yielded the 23 T cell receptor beta chains listed below, sequenced in a study of beta chain features in type 1 diabetes. General study results and limits: Among patients with Type 1 diabetes, TCRB CDR3s were moderately but significantly shorter in every one of the four CD4+ subsets.

Of the isolated RNA, all was reverse transcribed, and so the sequenced material was expressed TCRB transcripts. The assay was immunoSEQ multiplex PCR, and TCRdb's table has in-frame clones only and misses some. The data show 500,000 to 800,000 clones, about an eighth seen once. Their recognized antigens are unknown. The sample consisted of naive CD4+ T cells from blood. The receptors were sampled from a man aged 25-45 years with type 1 diabetes.

This clone has just a few counts. The gene calls are TRBV2 and TRBJ2-1; 7 nucleotides align to TRBD1. Trimming took 7 bases from V and 2 from J; bases not matched to a gene: 8. This CDR3 region has 15 residues. Germline V gives CDR1 SNHLY, CDR2 FYNNEI. The CDR3 is CASNWGQSPYNEQFF. CDR3 sequence (DNA): TGTGCCAGCAATTGGGGACAGAGCCCCTACAATGAGCAGTTCTTC.

V usage is TRBV9 and J usage is TRBJ1-2; possibly TRBD1 for D (5 bases). CDR3 length: 14 amino acids. Trimming took off 0 bases at V and 3 bases at J, with 9 bases between the two ends. Germline CDR1 is SGDLS and CDR2 is YYNGEE. CDR3 region: CASSVELTDYGYTF. The CDR3 region has the DNA TGTGCCAGCAGCGTAGAATTGACAGACTATGGCTACACCTTC. The entire variable domain, with the rest obtained from reference TRBV9 and TRBJ1-2, is as follows: DSGVTQTPKHLITATGQRVTLRCSPRSGDLSVYWYQQSLDQGLQFLIQYYNGEERAKGNILERFSAQQFPDLHSELNLSSLELGDSALYFCASSVELTDYGYTFGSGTRLTVV.

The chain couples TRBV15 to TRBJ2-7, with TRBD1 matching 8 bases. The CDR3 extends over 17 amino acids. With V trimmed by 1 base and J by 0 bases, 8 bases remained unmatched. Germline V gives CDR1 LNHNV, CDR2 YYDKDF (reference sequence). This CDR3 is CATSRVGGQVFSYEQYF. In DNA form, the CDR3 reads TGTGCCACCAGCAGAGTAGGGGGACAGGTGTTCTCCTACGAGCAGTACTTC.

A few counts support this clone. The genes are TRBV9 and TRBJ2-5; 8 bases map to TRBD2. Germline lookup yields CDR1 SGDLS and CDR2 YYNGEE. J was trimmed by 5 bases and V by 0 bases; bases with no gene match: 9. The CDR3 has 16 residues. As DNA, the CDR3 is TGTGCCAGCAGCGTAGGGTCAAGCGGGGGTGGGGAGACCCAGTACTTC. This gives the protein CASSVGSSGGGETQYF.

V is TRBV14 and J is TRBJ1-2; D is perhaps TRBD1 (6 bases). This CDR3 has 13 residues. V was clipped by 5 bases and J by 8 bases, with 15 bases between them. Germline CDR1 reads SGHDN; CDR2 reads FVKESK. CDR3 coding DNA: TGTGCCAGCAGCATCCATACAGGGCTCGGCTACACCTTC. Its translation is CASSIHTGLGYTF. The full variable domain, its missing parts supplied by reference TRBV14 and TRBJ1-2, is EAGVTQFPSHSVIEKGQTVTLRCDPISGHDNLYWYRRVMGKEIKFLLHFVKESKQDESGMPNNRFLAERTGGTYSTLKVQPAELEDSGVYFCASSIHTGLGYTFGSGTRLTVV.

The chain recombines TRBV9 with TRBJ1-3; 10 nucleotides match TRBD1. Germline-derived CDR1 and CDR2 are SGDLS and YYNGEE. With 0 bases clipped from V and 0 bases from J, the junction kept 9 bases outside the gene matches. The CDR3 covers 19 residues. The chain's CDR3 is CASSVALGQGTSSGNTIYF. DNA of the CDR3: TGTGCCAGCAGCGTAGCTCTGGGACAGGGGACGAGCTCTGGAAACACCATATATTTT.

Points on this clone: Other DNA sequences in this sample translate to the same CDR3. The chain carries TRBV18 and TRBJ1-2, with TRBD1 matching 8 bases. The CDR3 covers 13 residues. CDR1 and CDR2 (germline): KGHSH, LQKENI. With 4 bases clipped from V and 3 bases from J, the junction kept 1 base outside the gene matches. CDR3 residues: CASSQDRDYGYTF. In nucleotides, the CDR3 is TGTGCCAGCTCACAGGACAGGGACTATGGCTACACCTTC.

The gene calls are TRBV11-2 and TRBJ2-1; 7 bases map to TRBD2. The CDR3 consists of 16 residues. CDR1 SGHAT and CDR2 FQNNGV come from the germline V gene. Trimming took 5 bases from V and 4 from J; bases not matched to a gene: 11. The CDR3 region has the DNA TGTGCCAGCAGCCTCGGAGTAAGCGGGGATTACAATGAGCAGTTCTTC. This sequence encodes CASSLGVSGDYNEQFF.

The genes are TRBV6-5 and TRBJ2-1; 7 nucleotides agree with TRBD2. There are 14 residues in the CDR3. J lost 8 bases, V lost 3 bases, and 7 bases had no gene match. The germline V gene has CDR1 MNHEY and CDR2 SVGAGI. The CDR3 here is CASSYTSGVYEQFF. The CDR3 nucleotides are TGTGCCAGCAGTTATACCAGCGGGGTCTATGAGCAGTTCTTC.

This clone was seen a handful of times. This chain connects TRBV5-1 to TRBJ1-1, with 7 bases fitting TRBD1. The CDR3 loop spans 15 amino acids. CDR1 and CDR2 (germline): SGHRS, YFSETQ. The trim removed 7 bases at V and 4 bases at J, leaving 13 bases unmatched. The CDR3 reads CASRAQGGSGTEAFF. The CDR3 region has the DNA TGCGCCAGCCGAGCTCAAGGGGGCTCCGGCACTGAAGCTTTCTTT.

This clone was seen only a few times. The chain combines TRBV18 with TRBJ2-3, with 7 positions matching TRBD1. From germline, CDR1 is KGHSH and CDR2 LQKENI. The CDR3 runs 15 residues. V lost 6 bases, J lost 2 bases, and 8 bases stayed unmatched. This chain's CDR3 is CASSGQATSTDTQYF. The CDR3 nucleotides are TGTGCCAGCTCTGGACAGGCGACGTCCACAGATACGCAGTATTTT.

The chain combines TRBV28 with TRBJ2-1, with 9 bases that match TRBD2. The CDR3 covers 15 residues. Germline-derived CDR1 and CDR2 are MDHEN and SYDVKM. V dropped 3 bases and J dropped 8; count of bases not matched to a gene: 8. Here the CDR3 DNA reads TGTGCCAGCAGTTTGCCTGGACTAGCGATCGATGAGCAGTTCTTC. It encodes CASSLPGLAIDEQFF.

The chain has TRBV7-8 and TRBJ1-4, with D possibly being TRBD1 (6 bases). The germline V and J ends were trimmed by 3 bases and 0 bases, with 11 bases remaining between them. CDR1 is SGHVS and CDR2 is FQNEAQ in the germline V gene. This CDR3 region has 16 residues. The CDR3: CASSFPGDATNEKLFF. Written as DNA, the CDR3 is TGTGCCAGCAGCTTCCCAGGGGACGCAACTAATGAAAAACTGTTTTTT.

Here the CDR3 reads CASSTGALGYEQYF. CDR3 nucleotides: TGTGCCAGCTCCACAGGTGCGTTGGGATACGAGCAGTACTTC. This chain links TRBV18 with TRBJ2-7; TRBD1 is a possible D gene (5 bases). V was clipped by 6 bases and J by 4 bases, with 16 bases between them. The CDR3 is made up of 14 amino acids. The germline V gene has CDR1 KGHSH and CDR2 LQKENI. The variable domain in full, with the rest retrieved from reference TRBV18 and TRBJ2-7, is NAGVMQNPRHLVRRRGQEARLRCSPMKGHSHVYWYRQLPEEGLKFMVYLQKENIIDESGMPKERFSAEFPKEGPSILRIQQVVRGDSAAYFCASSTGALGYEQYFGPGTRLTVT.

This sequence joins TRBV19 and TRBJ1-1; D not resolved. The CDR3 covers 17 residues. Germline loops: CDR1 LNHDA, CDR2 SQIVND (reference sequence). With 5 bases removed from V and 1 base from J, the gap between germline ends came to 20 bases. The CDR3 protein is CASSQGGHRSSNTEAFF. In DNA form, the CDR3 reads TGTGCCAGTAGTCAAGGAGGGCACCGGAGTTCGAACACTGAAGCTTTCTTT. The full variable domain, in which reference TRBV19 and TRBJ1-1 provide the parts outside the CDR3, is DGGITQSPKYLFRKEGQNVTLSCEQNLNHDAMYWYRQDPGQGLRLIYYSQIVNDFQKGDIAEGYSVSREKKESFPLTVTSAQKNPTAFYLCASSQGGHRSSNTEAFFGQGTRLTVV.

Points on this clone: In the same sample, other DNA sequences code for this CDR3. The V and J genes are TRBV7-9 and TRBJ1-5; the D is unclear. CDR3 length: 13 amino acids. Germline V lookup: CDR1 SEHNR, CDR2 FQNEAQ (reference sequence). Between the trimmed V and J ends, which lost 2 bases and 2 bases, there was a span of 4 bases. The CDR3 here is CASSLTGNQPQHF. CDR3 DNA: TGTGCCAGCAGCTTAACGGGCAATCAGCCCCAGCATTTT. Complete variable domain (other parts from reference TRBV7-9 and TRBJ1-5): DTGVSQNPRHKITKRGQNVTFRCDPISEHNRLYWYRQTLGQGPEFLTYFQNEAQLEKSRLLSDRFSAERPKGSFSTLEIQRTEQGDSAMYLCASSLTGNQPQHFGDGTRLSIL.

The rearrangement uses TRBV5-4 and TRBJ2-2; no reliable D call. This CDR3 region has 14 residues. Germline assignment: CDR1 SGHNT and CDR2 YYREEE (reference sequence). V shed 0 bases and J shed 4 bases, with 7 bases lying between them. CDR3 DNA: TGTGCCAGCAGCTTGGGGATCTCCACCGGGGAGCTGTTTTTT. This codes for CASSLGISTGELFF.

The CDR3 loop reads CASSPPGIFAGNTIYF. DNA of the CDR3: TGTGCCAGCTCACCACCGGGCATCTTCGCTGGAAACACCATATATTTT. The chain is built from TRBV18 and TRBJ1-3; D gene uncertain. V dropped 0 bases and J dropped 2 bases, with 11 bases sitting between them. The CDR3 is made up of 16 amino acids. The germline CDR1 and CDR2 sequences are KGHSH and LQKENI.

In its sample, this clone was seen a few times. This chain connects TRBV7-3 to TRBJ1-1, with 8 nucleotides matching TRBD1. The CDR3 is 13 amino acids. The germline V gene encodes CDR1 SGHTA and CDR2 FQGTGA. The trim removed 5 bases at V and 3 bases at J, leaving 2 bases unmatched. CDR3 loop: CASSADRDTEAFF. The CDR3 DNA reads TGTGCCAGCAGCGCGGACAGGGACACTGAAGCTTTCTTT.

This clone was seen a few times. The rearrangement links TRBV29-1 to TRBJ1-5; weak D call: TRBD1 (6 bases). CDR3 length equals 16 residues. V lost 6 bases, J lost 0 bases, and 18 bases lay in between. CDR1 and CDR2 from the germline V gene are SQVTM and ANQGSEA. The CDR3 DNA follows: TGCAGCGTAGCTACCGGGACAACCGATAGCAATCAGCCCCAGCATTTT. Its translation: CSVATGTTDSNQPQHF.

The chain uses TRBV29-1 and TRBJ2-3; D is possibly TRBD1 (5 bases). This CDR3 has 16 amino acids. Between the trimmed V and J ends, which lost 0 bases and 0 bases, there was a span of 13 bases. Germline assignment: CDR1 SQVTM and CDR2 ANQGSEA. The CDR3 sequence is CSVEDQGRVSTDTQYF. DNA for the CDR3: TGCAGCGTTGAAGATCAGGGCAGAGTGAGCACAGATACGCAGTATTTT.

The chain carries TRBV27 and TRBJ1-6; a possible D gene is TRBD1 (5 bases). V lost 6 bases to trimming and J lost 0 bases, with 21 bases between them. CDR1 and CDR2 from the germline V gene are MNHEY and SMNVEV (reference sequence). The CDR3 consists of 19 residues. Here the CDR3 DNA reads TGTGCCAGCAGCCTTGTCTCCGGGTTAAGGGGCTCCTATAATTCACCCCTCCACTTT. It yields the protein CASSLVSGLRGSYNSPLHF.

This clone appeared a few times. The chain employs TRBV19 and TRBJ2-2, with a possible D match to TRBD1 (6 bases). This CDR3 spans 12 amino acids. The ends were cut back, 3 bases at V and 7 bases at J, with 6 bases in the middle. The germline CDR1 and CDR2 sequences are LNHDA and SQIVND (reference sequence). CDR3 nucleotides: TGTGCCAGTAGTATGGACAGCGGGGAGCTGTTTTTT. As protein: CASSMDSGELFF.